The sequence of this TCR beta chain was determined in a study of Graves' ophthalmopathy and Graves' hyperthyroidism. Overall study: The authors collected peripheral blood at initial diagnosis, before any treatment. Findings and caveats of the study: Cross-validated, the 13-signature model showed 87.88%/81.08% sensitivity/specificity, and 80%/75% in the test set.

Each diagnosis was determined on the basis of clinical symptoms, serum thyroxine, TRAb, thyroid ultrasound and orbital computed tomography. A volume of approximately 9.2 ml of fresh peripheral blood supplied the PBMCs. RNA transcripts were the template, and TCR beta CDR3 regions were amplified from them. An opening RT-PCR round employed HTBI primers and preceded a second-round multiplex PCR. MiXCR was run by TCRdb on the multiplex PCR reads, yielding one entry per CDR3 protein. The repertoire holds roughly 500,000 distinct CDR3 sequences, with roughly 14% as singletons. At least ten counts were recorded for this clonotype. The antigen remains undetermined. Input material: blood. The TCR originated in a woman aged 25 to 39 with Graves' ophthalmopathy.

The CDR3 spells CASSLKTGTVTQYF. CDR3 sequence (DNA): TGTGCCAGCAGTTTAAAGACAGGGACGGTGACCCAGTACTTC. The chain combines TRBV12-3 or TRBV12-4 with TRBJ2-5, with 7 bases lining up with TRBD1. The trim removed 2 bases at V and 7 bases at J, leaving 7 bases unmatched. CDR3 length: 14 residues.